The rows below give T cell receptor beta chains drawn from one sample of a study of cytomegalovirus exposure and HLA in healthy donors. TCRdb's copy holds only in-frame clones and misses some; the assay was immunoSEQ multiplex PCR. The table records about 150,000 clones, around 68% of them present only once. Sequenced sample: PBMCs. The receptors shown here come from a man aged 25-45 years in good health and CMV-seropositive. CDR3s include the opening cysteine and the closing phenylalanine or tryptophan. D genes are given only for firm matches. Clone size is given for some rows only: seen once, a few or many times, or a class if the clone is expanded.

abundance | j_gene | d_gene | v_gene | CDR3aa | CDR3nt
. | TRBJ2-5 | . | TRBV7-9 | CASGRFIGGYQETQYF | TGTGCCAGCGGCCGTTTTATTGGCGGATACCAAGAGACCCAGTACTTC
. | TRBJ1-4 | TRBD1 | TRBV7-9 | CASSLGTGNEKLFF | TGTGCCAGCAGCTTAGGGACAGGGAATGAAAAACTGTTTTTT
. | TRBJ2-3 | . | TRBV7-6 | CASSLEARVTDTQYF | TGTGCCAGCAGCTTAGAGGCCAGGGTAACGGATACGCAGTATTTT
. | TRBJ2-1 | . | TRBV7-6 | CASSLVSNANEQFF | TGTGCCAGCAGCTTAGTTAGTAATGCTAATGAGCAGTTCTTC
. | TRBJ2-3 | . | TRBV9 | CASARETDTQYF | TGTGCCAGCGCCCGAGAAACAGATACGCAGTATTTT
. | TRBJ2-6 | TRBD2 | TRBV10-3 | CAISDFLGTSGPGSGANVLTF | TGTGCCATCAGTGATTTTCTCGGGACTAGCGGTCCCGGATCTGGGGCCAACGTCCTGACTTTC
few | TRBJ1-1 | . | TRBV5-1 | CASTSNTEAFF | TGCGCCAGCACAAGCAACACTGAAGCTTTCTTT
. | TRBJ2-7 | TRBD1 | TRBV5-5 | CASSRTGNYEQYF | TGTGCCAGCAGCAGGACAGGGAATTACGAGCAGTACTTC
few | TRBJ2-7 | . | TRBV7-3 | CASSPLYGPSEEQYF | TGTGCCAGCAGCCCTTTATATGGCCCCTCAGAAGAGCAGTACTTC
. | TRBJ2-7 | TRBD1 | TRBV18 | CASHGTGSSYEQYF | TGTGCCAGCCACGGGACAGGAAGTTCCTACGAGCAGTACTTC
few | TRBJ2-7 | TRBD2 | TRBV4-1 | CASSQDPLAGGYEQYF | TGCGCCAGCAGCCAAGATCCGCTAGCGGGAGGATACGAGCAGTACTTC
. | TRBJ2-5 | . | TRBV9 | CASSVGTVGETQYF | TGTGCCAGCAGCGTAGGGACAGTGGGGGAGACCCAGTACTTC
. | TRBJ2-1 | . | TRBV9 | CASSVETGYNEQFF | TGTGCCAGCAGCGTGGAGACTGGGTACAATGAGCAGTTCTTC
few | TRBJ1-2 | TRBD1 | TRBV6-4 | CASSDTDRNYGYTF | TGTGCCAGCAGTGATACGGACAGGAACTATGGCTACACCTTC
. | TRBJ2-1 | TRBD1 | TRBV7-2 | CASSLAGWDRVLGEQFF | TGTGCCAGCAGCTTAGCGGGTTGGGACAGGGTTTTAGGTGAGCAGTTCTTC
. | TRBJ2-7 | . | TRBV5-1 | CASSLASGTGFHNEQYF | TGCGCCAGCAGCTTGGCGTCAGGGACTGGCTTTCACAACGAGCAGTACTTC
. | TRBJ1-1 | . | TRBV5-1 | CASSLQIGGGTEAFF | TGCGCCAGCAGCTTACAGATCGGGGGGGGAACTGAAGCTTTCTTT
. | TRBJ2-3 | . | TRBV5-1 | CASSLDPGGLGIPQYF | TGCGCCAGCAGCTTGGATCCAGGGGGACTAGGGATTCCGCAGTATTTT
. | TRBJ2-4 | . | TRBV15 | CATSRDRDNKNIQYF | TGTGCCACCAGCAGAGACCGGGACAACAAAAACATTCAGTACTTC
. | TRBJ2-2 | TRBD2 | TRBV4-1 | CASSQKTSFSSGELFF | TGCGCCAGCAGCCAAAAGACTAGCTTTAGCAGCGGGGAGCTGTTTTTT
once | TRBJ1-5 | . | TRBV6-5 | CASSYIYGGQPQHF | TGTGCCAGCAGTTACATCTACGGGGGGCAGCCCCAGCATTTT
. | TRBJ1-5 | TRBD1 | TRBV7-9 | CASSAPGTEGWGGNQPQHF | TGTGCCAGCAGCGCCCCCGGGACAGAGGGATGGGGTGGCAATCAGCCCCAGCATTTT
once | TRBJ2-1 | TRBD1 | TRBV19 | CASSPWVGGSEQFF | TGTGCCAGTAGTCCCTGGGTAGGGGGCAGTGAGCAGTTCTTC
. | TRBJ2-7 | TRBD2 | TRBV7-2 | CASSLDPSGNYEQYF | TGTGCCAGCAGCTTAGATCCTAGCGGGAACTACGAGCAGTACTTC
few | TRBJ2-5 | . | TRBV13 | CASSLGSIIPVKETQYF | TGTGCCAGCAGCTTAGGTAGTATAATTCCGGTCAAAGAGACCCAGTACTTC
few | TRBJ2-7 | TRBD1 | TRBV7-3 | CASSFGQGPYEQYF | TGTGCCAGCAGCTTTGGACAGGGTCCCTACGAGCAGTACTTC
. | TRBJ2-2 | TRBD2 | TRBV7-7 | CASSFLAGGLNGELFF | TGTGCCAGCAGCTTCCTAGCGGGAGGGCTCAACGGGGAGCTGTTTTTT
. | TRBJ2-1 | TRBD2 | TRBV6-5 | CASSYGASGHNEQFF | TGTGCCAGCAGTTACGGGGCTAGCGGACACAATGAGCAGTTCTTC
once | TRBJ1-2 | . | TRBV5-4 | CASSLDPGGDYGYTF | TGTGCCAGCAGCTTAGACCCAGGAGGGGACTATGGCTACACCTTC
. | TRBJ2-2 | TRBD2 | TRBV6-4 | CASSDSSGSTGELFF | TGTGCCAGCAGTGACTCCAGCGGGAGCACCGGGGAGCTGTTTTTT